This is a list of T cell receptor beta chains from one sample in a study of human T cells and chemical hapten exposure. TCRdb re-derived calls from the RACE reads in MiXCR, one entry per CDR3 protein. The profile shows tens of thousands of distinct CDR3 sequences, 10% of them singletons. The sequences come from whole blood, collected in connection with sensitization to the hapten diphenylcyclopropenone (DPC). Receptors were obtained from a woman aged 25 to 39 with alopecia areata. Some clones in this sample may be carry-over from other donors' samples. Each CDR3 is given with its conserved first and last residue.

TRBJ1-2 | TRBV6-6 | CASLRANLYTF
TRBJ1-1 | TRBV7-9 | CASSLRSGGHTEAFF
TRBJ2-7 | TRBV7-2 | CASSLVGGQGGYEQYF
TRBJ1-5 | TRBV5-6 | CASSLQGATPQHF
TRBJ2-1 | TRBV20-1 | CSATGRAGGTYNEQFF
TRBJ2-2 | TRBV7-3 | CASSLVSGTGELFF
TRBJ1-6 | TRBV20-1 | CSASRDRNSPLHF
TRBJ2-5 | TRBV7-2 | CASSLGGRHQETQYF
TRBJ2-7 | TRBV18 | CASSPVVTYEQYF
TRBJ2-7 | TRBV27 | CASSLGTGGRKQYF
TRBJ2-7 | TRBV6-5 | CASSSSAGGTYEQYF
TRBJ1-4 | TRBV3-1 | CASSLTTGEKLFF
TRBJ1-1 | TRBV29-1 | CSVGSQSNTEAFF
TRBJ2-3 | TRBV7-9 | CASSWTDTDTQYF
TRBJ2-4 | TRBV10-3 | CAISDARLGDIQYF
TRBJ2-3 | TRBV20-1 | CSASGQFSGRKTDTQYF
TRBJ1-1 | TRBV6-1 | CASSKSRQKNTEAFF
TRBJ2-2 | TRBV4-1 | CASSQVLAGALGGELFF
TRBJ2-4 | TRBV2 | CASSLLAGADKNIQYF
TRBJ1-1 | TRBV6-1 | CASSWEEGMAEAFF
TRBJ1-6 | TRBV11-3 | CASSSRPNSPLHF
TRBJ1-1 | TRBV20-1 | CSARQGASTEAFF
TRBJ1-5 | TRBV20-1 | CSARDSPNQPQHF
TRBJ2-7 | TRBV12-3/TRBV12-4 | CASSLALSGQYF
TRBJ1-1 | TRBV29-1 | CSVHQSTEAFF
TRBJ2-7 | TRBV12-5 | CASGLEALGEQYF
TRBJ2-1 | TRBV5-1 | CASSLAVRSLKSYNEQFF
TRBJ2-4 | TRBV7-2 | CASRQAGGAKNIQYF
TRBJ1-3 | TRBV29-1 | CSVRGGLQDTIYF
TRBJ2-5 | TRBV30 | CAWKQETQYF
TRBJ2-1 | TRBV7-2 | CASSSEYRSYNEQFF
TRBJ2-4 | TRBV4-1 | CASSQTQGSKNIQYF
TRBJ2-1 | TRBV2 | CASSVRLAGGYNEQFF
TRBJ1-4 | TRBV12-5 | CASGLATLPSGPNEKLFF
TRBJ1-3 | TRBV1 | CTSSQGPSGNTIYF
TRBJ1-4 | TRBV9 | CASSTTTGSGEKLFF
TRBJ1-2 | TRBV9 | CASSVASPAGYRYGYTF
TRBJ2-3 | TRBV28 | CASSELTDTQYF
TRBJ1-1 | TRBV20-1 | CSASRPNTEAFF
TRBJ1-4 | TRBV6-6 | CASSYGTGEKLFF
TRBJ1-5 | TRBV20-1 | CSARVSGGRQPQHF
TRBJ2-3 | TRBV11-2 | CASSTRLARTDTQYF
TRBJ2-3 | TRBV6-2/TRBV6-3 | CASSYGLAGENTDTQYF
TRBJ1-3 | TRBV5-1 | CASSIQGASGNTIYF
TRBJ2-1 | TRBV28 | CASSSSGTSAHEQFF
TRBJ2-7 | TRBV6-5 | CASSTPGSRSSYEQYF
TRBJ1-1 | TRBV4-3 | CASSRTPTENTEAFF
TRBJ1-1 | TRBV29-1 | CSAEAGLQGTEAFF
TRBJ1-3 | TRBV29-1 | CSAGTSGNTIYF
TRBJ2-5 | TRBV4-3 | CASSQDLAGSETQYF
TRBJ2-7 | TRBV29-1 | CSVGESYEQYF